The 29 T cell receptor beta chains given below trace back to one sample, sequenced in a study of blood T cells in healthy people across ages. A second PCR, run for about 7 to 11 cycles, used a sample-barcoded 5' primer plus a J-beta primer mix. A single record per CDR3 protein comes from TCRdb applying MiXCR to the 5' RACE reads. The sample records about 670,000 distinct CDR3 sequences, 40% to 50% being singletons. Source material: blood. Receptors were obtained from a man aged 80 or over in good health.

The chain couples TRBV2 to TRBJ2-1, with D perhaps matching TRBD2 (5 bases). This CDR3 comprises 13 residues. V was trimmed by 10 bases and J by 4 bases, leaving 14 bases between them. Germline assignment: CDR1 SNHLY and CDR2 FYNNEI. CDR3 coding DNA: TGTGCCACCTCCGTAGAGGGATACAATGAGCAGTTCTTC. Translation: CATSVEGYNEQFF.

V and J are TRBV5-1 and TRBJ1-2; the D gene is possibly TRBD1 (5 bases). CDR1 is SGHRS and CDR2 is YFSETQ in the germline V gene. This CDR3 has 15 amino acids. Trimming removed 1 base from V and 4 bases from J, with 14 bases in between. CDR3 sequence: CASSLLGDGSYGYTF. CDR3 DNA: TGCGCCAGCAGCTTGCTAGGGGACGGATCCTATGGCTACACCTTC.

The V gene is TRBV4-1, the J gene TRBJ2-2; a weak D match, TRBD2 (6 bases). Trimming stripped 0 bases from V and 4 bases from J, with 9 bases between. Looked up from germline, CDR1 is MGHRA and CDR2 is YSYEKL. The CDR3 loop spans 15 amino acids. CDR3 nucleotide sequence: TGCGCCAGCAGCCAAGAGGGGCGGGGCACCGGGGAGCTGTTTTTT. Translating it yields CASSQEGRGTGELFF.

The chain recombines TRBV18 with TRBJ2-5, with D uncertain. The J call may not be correct, given that the DNA end is closer to TRBJ2-7. CDR3 length: 11 residues. Germline CDR1 and CDR2: KGHSH and LQKENI. As DNA, the CDR3 is TGTGCCAGCTCACCACAGAACGAGCAGTACTTC. Its protein product is CASSPQNEQYF.

This chain joins TRBV10-3 and TRBJ2-5; weak D call: TRBD2 (5 bases). Judging by the DNA end, TRBJ2-7 fits better; the J call may be wrong. The CDR3 totals 13 residues. Per germline, CDR1 ENHRY and CDR2 SYGVKD. The CDR3 DNA follows: TGTGCCATCAGGGGAGTACAGCTCTACGAGCAGTACTTC. Its translation: CAIRGVQLYEQYF.

This clonotype was detected once. At one boundary the junction diverges from the germline segment, which might be a read error. V gene TRBV18 combines with J gene TRBJ2-5; D is uncertain. Germline V gives CDR1 KGHSH, CDR2 LQKENI. This CDR3 is 12 amino acids long. The CDR3 nucleotides read TGTGCCAGCTCACGGATCCAAGAGGCCCAGTACTTC. Its translation is CASSRIQEAQYF.

The chain uses TRBV28 and TRBJ2-4; D unresolved. The better agreement between TRBJ2-7 and the DNA end casts doubt on the J call. Germline V gene data show CDR1 as MDHEN and CDR2 as SYDVKM. This CDR3 region has 11 residues. CDR3 DNA: TGTGCCAGCACCTCGATGTACGAGCAGTACTTC. This sequence encodes CASTSMYEQYF.

This chain links TRBV12-3 or TRBV12-4 with TRBJ1-2; D is undetermined. CDR3 size: 15 residues. V gave up 2 bases and J gave up 8 bases, with 18 bases separating them. CDR3 in DNA: TGTGCCAGCAGTTTATGGGGAGCTGAGACGAGGGGCTACACCTTC. This codes for CASSLWGAETRGYTF.

DNA of the CDR3: TGTGCCAGCAACCCACTCTTAGGGGACGCTTTCTTT. Its protein is CASNPLLGDAFF. V usage is TRBV7-2 and J usage is TRBJ1-1; tentatively, D is TRBD1 (5 bases). The germline V and J ends were trimmed by 7 bases and 11 bases, with 17 bases remaining between them. This CDR3 is 12 amino acids long. Germline CDR1 and CDR2: SGHTA and FQGNSA.

This clonotype was seen more than once but under ten times. This sequence joins TRBV20-1 and TRBJ2-5; possibly TRBD2 for D (6 bases). Germline-derived CDR1 and CDR2 are DFQATT and SNEGSKA (reference sequence). This CDR3 region has 12 residues. V was pared by 6 bases and J by 7 bases, with 15 bases between. The CDR3 here is CSALRDGGTQYF. The CDR3 region has the DNA TGCAGTGCCCTCCGGGACGGGGGGACCCAGTACTTC.

This clonotype showed up many times. The V call is TRBV29-1, the J call TRBJ2-3, with a weak D call TRBD1 (6 bases). Trimming shortened V by 4 bases and J by 3 bases, and 8 bases separated the two germline ends. CDR3 length equals 12 residues. Germline V gene data show CDR1 as SQVTM and CDR2 as ANQGSEA. This CDR3 is CSVAGTTDTQYF. The DNA for the CDR3 is TGCAGCGTTGCCGGGACAACAGATACGCAGTATTTT.

The table lists this clonotype with a few counts. This chain links TRBV6-2 or TRBV6-3 with TRBJ2-1; no definite D call. From germline, CDR1 is MNHEY and CDR2 SVGEGT. V gave up 5 bases and J gave up 0 bases, with 8 bases separating them. There are 14 residues in the CDR3. The CDR3 is CASSPHTSYNEQFF. The CDR3 nucleotides are TGTGCCAGCAGTCCTCATACCTCCTACAATGAGCAGTTCTTC.

The genes are TRBV7-9 and TRBJ2-4; D is perhaps TRBD2 (6 bases). The DNA end lines up better with TRBJ2-7; the J call may be wrong. Germline loops: CDR1 SEHNR, CDR2 FQNEAQ (reference sequence). This CDR3 is built from 14 residues. The CDR3 loop reads CASSPRGEIYEQYF. CDR3 DNA: TGTGCCAGCAGCCCCCGCGGGGAAATCTACGAGCAGTACTTC.

This clonotype was observed once. The rearrangement links TRBV18 to TRBJ2-5; the D is unclear. The CDR3 is made up of 14 amino acids. Trimming took 3 bases from V and 2 from J, leaving 10 bases between them. CDR1 is KGHSH and CDR2 is LQKENI in the germline V gene. CDR3 bases: TGTGCCAGCTCACCCCTGGCAGAGCAAGAGACCCAGTACTTC. The encoded protein is CASSPLAEQETQYF. The whole variable domain, filled in from reference TRBV18 and TRBJ2-5, reads NAGVMQNPRHLVRRRGQEARLRCSPMKGHSHVYWYRQLPEEGLKFMVYLQKENIIDESGMPKERFSAEFPKEGPSILRIQQVVRGDSAAYFCASSPLAEQETQYFGPGTRLLVL.

The V call is TRBV4-2, the J call TRBJ2-3; a weak D match, TRBD2 (7 bases). The V gene's germline CDR1 is LGHNA and CDR2 YNFKEQ. This CDR3 region has 17 residues. Trimming shortened V by 1 base and J by 2 bases, and 16 bases separated the two germline ends. The CDR3 spells CASSQALGGGPTDTQYF. CDR3 DNA: TGTGCCAGCAGCCAAGCTTTGGGGGGGGGCCCCACAGATACGCAGTATTTT.

This chain's CDR3 is CSATSGTRGSNEQYF. For the CDR3, the DNA is TGCAGTGCTACTTCCGGGACTAGGGGCTCTAATGAGCAGTACTTC. V is TRBV20-1 and J is TRBJ2-7, with 8 bases identical to TRBD2. Germline V gene data show CDR1 as DFQATT and CDR2 as SNEGSKA (reference sequence). This CDR3 has 15 residues. The V gene end was trimmed by 4 bases and the J gene end by 7 bases; junction bases not matched to a gene: 15.

This clonotype was seen a few times. The chain carries TRBV5-1 and TRBJ2-1; TRBD2 matches 7 bases. Per the germline V gene, CDR1 is SGHRS and CDR2 is YFSETQ. V lost 2 bases and J lost 1; bases outside the gene matches: 6. CDR3 length equals 16 residues. CDR3: CASSLGGGISYNEQFF. For the CDR3, the DNA is TGCGCCAGCAGCTTAGGCGGGGGAATTTCCTACAATGAGCAGTTCTTC.

This clonotype occurred a few times. The genes are TRBV6-2 or TRBV6-3 and TRBJ2-7; 7 bases are a match to TRBD2. The CDR3 runs 15 residues. CDR1 and CDR2 (germline): MNHEY, SVGEGT. The ends lost 6 bases at V and 7 bases at J; junction bases unmatched: 15. CDR3 nucleotide sequence: TGTGCCAGCAGGACGGGGGGTGGGAACTACAATGAGCAGTACTTC. Its protein is CASRTGGGNYNEQYF.

This clonotype was recorded a few times. The chain links TRBV2 to TRBJ2-5; TRBD2 might be the D (6 bases). V lost 5 bases and J 5 bases, leaving 15 bases between the germline ends. CDR3 size: 14 residues. Per the germline V gene, CDR1 is SNHLY and CDR2 is FYNNEI. CDR3 coding DNA: TGTGCCAGCAGTCGAAAGGGAGGTGAGGAGACCCAGTACTTC. The encoded protein is CASSRKGGEETQYF.

This clonotype was found a few times. A much more abundant neighbour one base away suggests this may be a read error. The chain couples TRBV11-2 to TRBJ2-4; either TRBD1 or TRBD2 may supply D (5 bases each). Germline CDR1 is SGHAT and CDR2 is FQNNGV. There are 11 residues in the CDR3. Trimming pared 4 bases from V and 14 bases from J, leaving 12 bases between. The CDR3 sequence: CASSSGRAEYF. CDR3 bases: TGTGCCAGCAGCTCGGGACGAGCAGAGTACTTC. Using reference TRBV11-2 and TRBJ2-4 for the parts outside the CDR3, the full variable domain is EAGVAQSPRYKIIEKRQSVAFWCNPISGHATLYWYQQILGQGPKLLIQFQNNGVVDDSQLPKDRFSAERLKGVDSTLKIQPAKLEDSAVYLCASSSGRAEYFGAGTRLSVL.

This clonotype was counted between two and nine times. The rearrangement uses TRBV4-2 and TRBJ2-5, with TRBD2 matching over 7 bases. Germline CDR1 is LGHNA and CDR2 is YNFKEQ. CDR3 length equals 15 residues. The junction had 11 bases not matched to a gene; V was cut back by 0 bases and J by 10 bases. CDR3 residues: CASSQDVDGGSIQYF. The CDR3 DNA is TGTGCCAGCAGCCAAGACGTCGACGGGGGGAGTATCCAGTACTTC.

This clonotype was seen at least ten times. V and J are TRBV11-2 and TRBJ2-7; the D is unclear. V was clipped by 7 bases and J by 2 bases, with 21 bases between them. CDR1 and CDR2 from the germline V gene are SGHAT and FQNNGV. The CDR3 extends over 16 amino acids. This CDR3 is CASTLEIGGPTYEQYF. CDR3 in DNA: TGTGCCAGCACCCTAGAAATTGGTGGGCCAACCTACGAGCAGTACTTC.

This clonotype turned up a few times. The V call is TRBV15, the J call TRBJ2-3; 9 positions match TRBD2. The CDR3 totals 19 residues. The ends lost 0 bases at V and 3 bases at J; junction bases unmatched: 13. Per the germline V gene, CDR1 is LNHNV and CDR2 is YYDKDF (reference sequence). The CDR3 loop reads CATSRDLGSSGSNTDTQYF. CDR3 nucleotides: TGTGCCACCAGCAGAGATCTCGGTAGTAGCGGGAGTAATACAGATACGCAGTATTTT.

This clonotype was seen more than once but under ten times. The V and J genes are TRBV12-3 or TRBV12-4 and TRBJ2-3, with 14 nucleotides matching TRBD2. The V and J ends lost 6 bases and 4 bases, in that order; junction bases with no gene match: 12. The CDR3 contains 18 residues. The CDR3 here is CASSLYGLAGGRADTQYF. CDR3 sequence (DNA): TGTGCCAGCAGCTTGTATGGACTAGCGGGAGGACGGGCAGATACGCAGTATTTT.

The gene calls are TRBV2 and TRBJ2-5; 10 bases fit TRBD2. CDR3 length: 15 residues. Germline CDR1 reads SNHLY; CDR2 reads FYNNEI. V dropped 2 bases and J dropped 1; count of bases not matched to a gene: 1. CDR3 nucleotides: TGTGCCAGCAGTGAAACTAGCGGGACCCAAGAGACCCAGTACTTC. Translation: CASSETSGTQETQYF.

The V and J genes are TRBV10-2 and TRBJ1-1, with D hard to call. Germline CDR1 WSHSY, CDR2 SAAADI. This CDR3 is built from 15 residues. Trimming left V 4 bases short and J 1 base short, with 13 bases between. For the CDR3, the DNA is TGCGCCAGCAGTGGGCTGGGTTTTAGGAACACTGAAGCTTTCTTT. Amino acid sequence: CASSGLGFRNTEAFF.

This clonotype was seen more than once but under ten times. This rearrangement joins TRBV10-3 to TRBJ2-3, with 8 bases that match TRBD2. The germline V gene encodes CDR1 ENHRY and CDR2 SYGVKD. The CDR3 spans 12 residues. V shed 10 bases and J 1 base; nucleotides not matched to a gene: 1. The CDR3 here is CANGGGTDTQYF. The CDR3 DNA is TGTGCCAACGGGGGGGGCACAGATACGCAGTATTTT.

This clonotype was seen more than once but under ten times. The rearrangement uses TRBV9 and TRBJ2-2, with unresolved D. The CDR3 sequence is 16 residues long. Germline V lookup: CDR1 SGDLS, CDR2 YYNGEE. Trimming cost V 2 bases and J 0 bases, with 11 bases left between them. The CDR3 sequence is CASSVRNRSNTGELFF. CDR3 DNA: TGTGCCAGCAGCGTTCGCAACCGATCGAACACCGGGGAGCTGTTTTTT.

This chain links TRBV10-3 with TRBJ1-5; D call uncertain. This CDR3 has 15 residues. Germline CDR1 is ENHRY and CDR2 is SYGVKD. Trimming shortened V by 4 bases and J by 6 bases, and 16 bases separated the two germline ends. For the CDR3, the DNA is TGTGCCATCAGTGCCGGATTCGGCAGTAGTCAGCCCCAGCATTTT. Translating gives CAISAGFGSSQPQHF.